The sequence of this T cell receptor (beta chain) was determined in a study of cytomegalovirus exposure and HLA in healthy donors. Overall study context: The roughly 660 first-cohort repertoires shared a platform with the 130 or so validation repertoires, as reported in a later analysis.

Here immunoSEQ multiplex PCR was the method, and the copy in TCRdb shows in-frame clones only, minus some. The sample gives about 110,000 clones, around 95% of which show up once; roughly 0.66% is in the top ten. The J segment lost 10 bases and the V segment lost 4 bases, leaving 18 bases of the junction unmatched. There are 17 residues in the CDR3. The germline V gene has CDR1 SGHNT and CDR2 YYREEE (reference sequence). This TCR was sampled from a woman between 18 and 29 years old in good health and CMV-seronegative. The rearrangement links TRBV5-4 to TRBJ2-1; 9 bases are a match to TRBD2. Source material: PBMCs. The CDR3 DNA follows: TGTGCCAGCAGCCCCGAGTCTAGCGGGGTACCCTCAGGGGAGCAGTTCTTC. Protein product: CASSPESSGVPSGEQFF.